This record looks at one T cell receptor beta chain sequence and its context. The antigen is unknown. Assay used: immunoSEQ multiplex PCR; TCRdb lists only in-frame clones, some missing. The data show around 160,000 clones, under 95% seen once. The data are from a study of T cell responses to AZD1222 COVID-19 vaccine. Whole-study findings and limits: Donor demographics were predominantly white British with a female majority; clonal diversity may be underestimated.

Trimming removed 3 bases from V and 6 bases from J, with 8 bases in between. The CDR3 runs 12 residues. The germline V gene encodes CDR1 SGHTA and CDR2 FQGTGA. The source is an adult in good health. The source material was peripheral blood, sampled on day 0 of AZD1222 vaccination. This chain joins TRBV7-3 and TRBJ1-1; D is undetermined. The CDR3 region has the DNA TGTGCCAGCAGCTTCATGGCTCCTGAAGCTTTCTTT. Its protein is CASSFMAPEAFF.